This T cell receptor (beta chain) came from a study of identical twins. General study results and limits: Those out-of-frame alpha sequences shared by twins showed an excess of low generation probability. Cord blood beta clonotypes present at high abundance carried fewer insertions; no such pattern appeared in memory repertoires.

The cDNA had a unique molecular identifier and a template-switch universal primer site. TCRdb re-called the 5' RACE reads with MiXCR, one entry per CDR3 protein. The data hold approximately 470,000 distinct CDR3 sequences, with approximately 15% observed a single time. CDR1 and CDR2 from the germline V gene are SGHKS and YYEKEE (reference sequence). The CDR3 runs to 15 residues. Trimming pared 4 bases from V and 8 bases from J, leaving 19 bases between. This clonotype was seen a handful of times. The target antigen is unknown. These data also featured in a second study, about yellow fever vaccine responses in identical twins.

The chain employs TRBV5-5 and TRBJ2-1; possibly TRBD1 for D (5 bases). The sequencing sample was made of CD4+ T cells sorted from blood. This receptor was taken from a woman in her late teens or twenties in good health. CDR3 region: CASSPLLRATYEQFF. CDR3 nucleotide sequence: TGTGCCAGCAGCCCACTTCTCAGGGCTACCTATGAGCAGTTCTTC. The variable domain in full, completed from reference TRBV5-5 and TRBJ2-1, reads DAGVTQSPTHLIKTRGQQVTLRCSPISGHKSVSWYQQVLGQGPQFIFQYYEKEERGRGNFPDRFSARQFPNYSSELNVNALLLGDSALYLCASSPLLRATYEQFFGPGTRLTVL.